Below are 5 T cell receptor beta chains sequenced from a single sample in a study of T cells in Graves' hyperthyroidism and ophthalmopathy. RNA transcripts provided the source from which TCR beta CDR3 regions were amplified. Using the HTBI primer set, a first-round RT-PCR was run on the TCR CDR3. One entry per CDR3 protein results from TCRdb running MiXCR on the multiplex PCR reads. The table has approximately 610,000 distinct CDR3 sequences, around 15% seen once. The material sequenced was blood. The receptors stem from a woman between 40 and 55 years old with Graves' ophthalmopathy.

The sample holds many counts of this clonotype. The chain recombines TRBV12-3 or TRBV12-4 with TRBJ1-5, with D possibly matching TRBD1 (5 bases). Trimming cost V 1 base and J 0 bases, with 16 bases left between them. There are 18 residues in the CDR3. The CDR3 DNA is TGTGCCAGCAGTTTAGGGAACCGGGACGTCGATAGCAATCAGCCCCAGCATTTT. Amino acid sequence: CASSLGNRDVDSNQPQHF.

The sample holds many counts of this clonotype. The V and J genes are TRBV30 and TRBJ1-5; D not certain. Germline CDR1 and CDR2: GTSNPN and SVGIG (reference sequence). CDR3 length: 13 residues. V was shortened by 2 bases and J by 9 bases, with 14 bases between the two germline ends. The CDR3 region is CAWSPDGERPQHF. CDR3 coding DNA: TGTGCCTGGAGTCCGGACGGTGAACGGCCCCAGCATTTT.

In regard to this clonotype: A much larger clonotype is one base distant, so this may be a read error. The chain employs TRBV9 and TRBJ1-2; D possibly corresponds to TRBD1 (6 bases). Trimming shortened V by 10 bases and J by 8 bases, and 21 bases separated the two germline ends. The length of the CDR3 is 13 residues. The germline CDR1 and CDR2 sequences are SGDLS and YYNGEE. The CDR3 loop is CAGTTYGGRGYTF. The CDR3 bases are TGTGCCGGCACCACGTACGGGGGCCGGGGCTACACCTTC.

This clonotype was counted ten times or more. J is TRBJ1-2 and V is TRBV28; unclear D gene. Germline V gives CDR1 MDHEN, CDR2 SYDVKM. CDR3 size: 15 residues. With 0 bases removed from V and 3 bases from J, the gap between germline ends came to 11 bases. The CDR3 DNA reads TGTGCCAGCAGTTTATGGGCTGGGTCGGACTATGGCTACACCTTC. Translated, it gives CASSLWAGSDYGYTF.

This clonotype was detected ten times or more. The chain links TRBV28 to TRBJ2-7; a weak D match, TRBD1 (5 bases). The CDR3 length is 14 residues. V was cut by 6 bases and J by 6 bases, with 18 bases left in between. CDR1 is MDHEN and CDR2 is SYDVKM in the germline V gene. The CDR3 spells CASSSSPRAAEQYF. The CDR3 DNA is TGTGCCAGCAGCTCGAGCCCCAGGGCAGCCGAGCAGTACTTC.